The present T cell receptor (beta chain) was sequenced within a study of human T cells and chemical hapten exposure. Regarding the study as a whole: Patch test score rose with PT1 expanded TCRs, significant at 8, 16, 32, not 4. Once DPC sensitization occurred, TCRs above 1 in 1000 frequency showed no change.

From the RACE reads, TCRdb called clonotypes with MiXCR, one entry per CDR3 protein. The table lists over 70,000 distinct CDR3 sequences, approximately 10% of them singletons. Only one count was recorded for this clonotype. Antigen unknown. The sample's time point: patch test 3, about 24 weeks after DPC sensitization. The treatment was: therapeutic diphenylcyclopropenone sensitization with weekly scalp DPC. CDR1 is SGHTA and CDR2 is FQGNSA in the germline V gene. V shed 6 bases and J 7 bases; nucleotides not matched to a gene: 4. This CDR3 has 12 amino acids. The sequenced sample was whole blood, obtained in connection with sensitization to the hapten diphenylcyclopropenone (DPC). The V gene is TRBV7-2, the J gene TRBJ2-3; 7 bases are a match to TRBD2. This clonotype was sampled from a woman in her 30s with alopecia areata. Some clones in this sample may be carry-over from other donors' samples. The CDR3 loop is CASRASGNTQYF. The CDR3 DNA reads TGTGCCAGCAGGGCCAGCGGGAATACGCAGTATTTT.